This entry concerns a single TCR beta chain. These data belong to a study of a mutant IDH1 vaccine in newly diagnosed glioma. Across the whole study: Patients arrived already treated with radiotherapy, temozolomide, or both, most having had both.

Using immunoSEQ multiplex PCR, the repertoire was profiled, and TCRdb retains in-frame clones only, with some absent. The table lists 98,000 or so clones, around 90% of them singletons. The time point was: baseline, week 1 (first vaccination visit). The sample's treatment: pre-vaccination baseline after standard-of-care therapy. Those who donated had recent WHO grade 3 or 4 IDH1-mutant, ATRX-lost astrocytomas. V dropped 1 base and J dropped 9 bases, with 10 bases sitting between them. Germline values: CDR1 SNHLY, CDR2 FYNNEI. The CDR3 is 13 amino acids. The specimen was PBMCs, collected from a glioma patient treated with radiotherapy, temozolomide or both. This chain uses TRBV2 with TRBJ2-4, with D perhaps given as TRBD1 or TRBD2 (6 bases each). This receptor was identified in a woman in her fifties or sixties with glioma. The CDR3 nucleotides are TGTGCCAGCAGTGAAGAGGGGGGCATCATTCAGTACTTC. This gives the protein CASSEEGGIIQYF.